This is a list of T cell receptor beta chains from one sample in a study of PD-L1 blockade in urothelial cancer. The assay was immunoSEQ multiplex PCR, and TCRdb's table has in-frame clones only and misses some. The sample yields 35,000 or so clones, about a third seen once. The sequencing used tumor tissue, collected before atezolizumab (anti-PD-L1) treatment. The receptors come from a man aged 55 to 70 with urothelial cancer. Each CDR3 is given with its conserved first and last residue. D genes are given only for firm matches. Not all rows give a size; the values are once, few, many and, for expanded clones, a class.

>.|TRBV19|TRBD2|TRBJ2-7
CASAGGGYEQYF
TGTGCTTCTGCGGGGGGCGGCTACGAGCAGTACTTC
>.|TRBV4-1|.|TRBJ1-5
CASSQAPVSNQPQHF
TGCGCCAGCAGCCAAGCGCCCGTCAGCAATCAGCCCCAGCATTTT
>few|TRBV11-3|.|TRBJ2-1
CASSRRGERYNEQFF
TGTGCCAGCAGCCGAAGGGGGGAGAGGTACAATGAGCAGTTCTTC
>few|TRBV11-3|.|TRBJ1-4
CASSSDSPTNEKLFF
TGTGCCAGCAGCTCGGACAGCCCAACTAATGAAAAACTGTTTTTT
>.|TRBV30|.|TRBJ2-5
CAWSVNFQETQYF
TGTGCCTGGAGTGTAAACTTCCAAGAGACCCAGTACTTC
>few|TRBV4-1|.|TRBJ2-1
CASSQVGLPEEQFF
TGCGCCAGCAGCCAAGTAGGACTCCCTGAGGAGCAGTTCTTC
>.|TRBV28|.|TRBJ2-2
CASTSRLGTGELFF
TGTGCCAGCACCTCAAGGCTGGGCACCGGGGAGCTGTTTTTT
>.|TRBV9|.|TRBJ2-2
CASSVAVDANTGELFF
TGTGCCAGCAGCGTAGCGGTAGACGCGAACACCGGGGAGCTGTTTTTT
>medium-sized|TRBV6-8|.|TRBJ2-2
CASSFQQNTGELFF
TGTGCCAGCAGTTTTCAACAGAACACCGGGGAGCTGTTTTTT
>.|TRBV19|.|TRBJ1-1
CASSKPQANTEAFF
TGTGCCAGTAGCAAACCACAGGCTAACACTGAAGCTTTCTTT
>few|TRBV4-1|TRBD2|TRBJ2-1
CASSQANLAGLYNEQFF
TGCGCCAGCAGCCAAGCTAATCTAGCGGGCCTTTACAATGAGCAGTTCTTC
>medium-sized|TRBV6-8|.|TRBJ1-2
CASGGRQTYGYTF
TGTGCCAGCGGGGGAAGACAGACGTATGGCTACACCTTC
>.|TRBV18|TRBD1|TRBJ2-7
CASSRGGQGVYEQYF
TGTGCCAGCTCTCGAGGTGGACAGGGGGTCTACGAGCAGTACTTC
>few|TRBV11-3|.|TRBJ1-3
CASSHHRDSGNTIYF
TGTGCCAGCAGCCACCACAGGGACTCTGGAAACACCATATATTTT
>.|TRBV19|TRBD2|TRBJ2-3
CASSVAGATDTQYF
TGTGCCAGTAGTGTAGCGGGAGCTACAGATACGCAGTATTTT
>.|TRBV4-1|.|TRBJ1-3
CASSQESRAGNTIYF
TGCGCCAGCAGCCAAGAATCCAGGGCTGGAAACACCATATATTTT
>.|TRBV19|.|TRBJ1-1
CASKDNTEAFF
TGTGCCAGTAAGGATAACACTGAAGCTTTCTTT
>.|TRBV29-1|TRBD1|TRBJ2-7
CSVGRGQGRGSYEQYF
TGCAGCGTTGGGAGGGGACAGGGCAGGGGCTCCTACGAGCAGTACTTC
>.|TRBV19|.|TRBJ2-3
CASSPSQGTTDTQYF
TGTGCCAGTAGTCCATCGCAGGGGACCACAGATACGCAGTATTTT
>.|TRBV19|.|TRBJ2-3
CASSIVGSGQDTQYF
TGTGCCAGTAGTATAGTAGGCTCTGGGCAAGATACGCAGTATTTT
>few|TRBV6-8|.|TRBJ1-5
CASSQRTGLRNQPQHF
TGTGCCAGCAGCCAGAGGACCGGGCTACGTAATCAGCCCCAGCATTTT
>.|TRBV5-1|.|TRBJ1-4
CASSGKGTVEKLFF
TGCGCCAGCAGCGGAAAAGGGACGGTTGAAAAACTGTTTTTT
>few|TRBV14|.|TRBJ1-4
CASSQNLANEKLFF
TGTGCCAGCAGCCAAAATTTGGCTAATGAAAAACTGTTTTTT
>many|TRBV11-3|.|TRBJ1-3
CASSSGRYSGNTIYF
TGTGCCAGCAGCTCTGGACGGTACTCTGGAAACACCATATATTTT
>.|TRBV11-3|TRBD2|TRBJ2-3
CASSLGGLAGAGDTQYF
TGTGCCAGCAGCTTAGGGGGACTAGCGGGGGCCGGTGATACGCAGTATTTT